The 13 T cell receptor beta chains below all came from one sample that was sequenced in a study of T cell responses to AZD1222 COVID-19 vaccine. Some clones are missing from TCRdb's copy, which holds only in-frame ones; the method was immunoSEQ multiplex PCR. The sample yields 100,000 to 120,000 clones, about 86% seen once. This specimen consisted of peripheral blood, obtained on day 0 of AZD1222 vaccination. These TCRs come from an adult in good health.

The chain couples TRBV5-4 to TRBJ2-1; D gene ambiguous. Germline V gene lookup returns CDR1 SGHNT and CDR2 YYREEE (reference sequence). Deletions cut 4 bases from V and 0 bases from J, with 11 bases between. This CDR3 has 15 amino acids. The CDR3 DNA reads TGTGCCAGCAGCCCCGGGTATCTCTCCTACAATGAGCAGTTCTTC. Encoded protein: CASSPGYLSYNEQFF.

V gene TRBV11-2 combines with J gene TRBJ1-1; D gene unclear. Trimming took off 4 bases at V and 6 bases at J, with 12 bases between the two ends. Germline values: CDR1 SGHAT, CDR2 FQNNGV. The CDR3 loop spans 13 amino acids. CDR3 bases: TGTGCCAGCAGCTCCCGAGGAGAGGCTGAAGCTTTCTTT. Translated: CASSSRGEAEAFF.

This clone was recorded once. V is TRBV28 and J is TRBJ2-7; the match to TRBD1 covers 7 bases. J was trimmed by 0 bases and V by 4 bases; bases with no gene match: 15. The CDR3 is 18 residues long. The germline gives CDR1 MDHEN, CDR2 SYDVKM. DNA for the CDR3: TGTGCCAGCAGTTCCGGGACAGCACCGAGTTTTAGCTCCTACGAGCAGTACTTC. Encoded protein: CASSSGTAPSFSSYEQYF.

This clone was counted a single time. The CDR3 DNA follows: TGCGCCAGCAGTGAGTCGTTGGGTCGGGGGGACCTCTTCCAAGAGACCCAGTACTTC. Protein product: CASSESLGRGDLFQETQYF. J is TRBJ2-5 and V is TRBV10-2, with 7 bases matching TRBD2. Germline lookup yields CDR1 WSHSY and CDR2 SAAADI. The CDR3 is 19 amino acids. Trimming removed 0 bases from V and 1 base from J; junction bases left unmatched: 14.

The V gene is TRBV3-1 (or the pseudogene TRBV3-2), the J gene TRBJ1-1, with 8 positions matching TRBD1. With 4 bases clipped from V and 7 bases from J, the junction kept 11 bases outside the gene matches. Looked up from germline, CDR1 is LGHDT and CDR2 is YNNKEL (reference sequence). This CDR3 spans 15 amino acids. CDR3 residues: CASSPPQGASREAFF. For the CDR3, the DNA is TGTGCCAGCAGCCCCCCCCAGGGGGCGAGCCGTGAAGCTTTCTTT.

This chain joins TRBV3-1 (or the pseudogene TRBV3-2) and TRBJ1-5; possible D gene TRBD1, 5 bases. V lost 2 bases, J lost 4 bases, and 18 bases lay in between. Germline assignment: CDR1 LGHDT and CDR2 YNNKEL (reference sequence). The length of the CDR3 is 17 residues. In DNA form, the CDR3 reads TGTGCCAGCAGCCAAAACGCCGGGACGGAGGTTAATCAGCCCCAGCATTTT. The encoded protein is CASSQNAGTEVNQPQHF.

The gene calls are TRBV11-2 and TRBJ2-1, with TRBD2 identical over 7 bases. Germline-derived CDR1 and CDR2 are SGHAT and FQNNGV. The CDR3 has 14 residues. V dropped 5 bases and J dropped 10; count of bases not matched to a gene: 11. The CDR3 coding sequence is TGTGCCAGCAGCAGGGAGGGTGGCGTTGGGGAGCAGTTCTTC. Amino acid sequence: CASSREGGVGEQFF.

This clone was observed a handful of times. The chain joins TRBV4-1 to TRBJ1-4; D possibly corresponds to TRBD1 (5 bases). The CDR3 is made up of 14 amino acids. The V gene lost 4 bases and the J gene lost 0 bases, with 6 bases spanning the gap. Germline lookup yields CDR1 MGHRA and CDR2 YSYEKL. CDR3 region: CASSLGPTNEKLFF. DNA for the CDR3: TGCGCCAGCAGCCTGGGGCCAACTAATGAAAAACTGTTTTTT.

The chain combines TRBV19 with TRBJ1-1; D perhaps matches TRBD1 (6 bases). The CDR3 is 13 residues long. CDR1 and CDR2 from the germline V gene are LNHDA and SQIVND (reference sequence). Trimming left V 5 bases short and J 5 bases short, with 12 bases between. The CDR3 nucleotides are TGTGCCAGTAGTGCCGAAGGGGGGACTGAAGCTTTCTTT. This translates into CASSAEGGTEAFF.

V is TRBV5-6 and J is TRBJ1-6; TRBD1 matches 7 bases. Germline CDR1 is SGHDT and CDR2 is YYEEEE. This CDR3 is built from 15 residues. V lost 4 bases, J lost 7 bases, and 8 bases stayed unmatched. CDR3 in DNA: TGTGCCAGCAGCAGGACGGGACAGAAGAATTCACCCCTCCACTTT. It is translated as CASSRTGQKNSPLHF.

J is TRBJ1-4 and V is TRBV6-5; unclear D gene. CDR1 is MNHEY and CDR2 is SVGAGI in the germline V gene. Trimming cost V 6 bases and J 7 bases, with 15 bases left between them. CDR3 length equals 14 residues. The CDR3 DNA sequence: TGTGCCAGCAGCCTACAGCGTCTGGGTGAAAAACTGTTTTTT. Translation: CASSLQRLGEKLFF.

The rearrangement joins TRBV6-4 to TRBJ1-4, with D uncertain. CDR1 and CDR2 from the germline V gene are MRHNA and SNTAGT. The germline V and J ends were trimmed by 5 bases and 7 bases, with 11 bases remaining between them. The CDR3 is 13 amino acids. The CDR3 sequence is CASSPGWGEKLFF. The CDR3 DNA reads TGTGCCAGCAGTCCGGGTTGGGGTGAAAAACTGTTTTTT.

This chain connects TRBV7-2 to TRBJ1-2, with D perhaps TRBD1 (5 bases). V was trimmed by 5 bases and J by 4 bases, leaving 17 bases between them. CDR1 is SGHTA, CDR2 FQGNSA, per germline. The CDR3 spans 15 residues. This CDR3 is CASSHSPGMGYGYTF. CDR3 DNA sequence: TGTGCCAGCAGCCATTCTCCAGGGATGGGCTATGGCTACACCTTC.